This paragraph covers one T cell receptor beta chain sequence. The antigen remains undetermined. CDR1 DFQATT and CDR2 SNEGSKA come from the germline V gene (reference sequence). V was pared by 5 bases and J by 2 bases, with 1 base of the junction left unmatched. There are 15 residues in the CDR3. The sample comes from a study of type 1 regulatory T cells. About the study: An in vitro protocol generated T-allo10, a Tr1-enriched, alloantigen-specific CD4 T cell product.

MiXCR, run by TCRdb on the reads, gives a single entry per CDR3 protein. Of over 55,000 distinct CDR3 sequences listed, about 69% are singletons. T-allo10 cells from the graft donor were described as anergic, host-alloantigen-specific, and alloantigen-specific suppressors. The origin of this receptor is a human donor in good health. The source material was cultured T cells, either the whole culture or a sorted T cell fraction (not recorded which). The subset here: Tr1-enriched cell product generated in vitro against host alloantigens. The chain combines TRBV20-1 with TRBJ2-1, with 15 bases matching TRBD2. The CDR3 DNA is TGCAGTGCTCGGACTAGCGGGAGGGCCTACAATGAGCAGTTCTTC. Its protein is CSARTSGRAYNEQFF.